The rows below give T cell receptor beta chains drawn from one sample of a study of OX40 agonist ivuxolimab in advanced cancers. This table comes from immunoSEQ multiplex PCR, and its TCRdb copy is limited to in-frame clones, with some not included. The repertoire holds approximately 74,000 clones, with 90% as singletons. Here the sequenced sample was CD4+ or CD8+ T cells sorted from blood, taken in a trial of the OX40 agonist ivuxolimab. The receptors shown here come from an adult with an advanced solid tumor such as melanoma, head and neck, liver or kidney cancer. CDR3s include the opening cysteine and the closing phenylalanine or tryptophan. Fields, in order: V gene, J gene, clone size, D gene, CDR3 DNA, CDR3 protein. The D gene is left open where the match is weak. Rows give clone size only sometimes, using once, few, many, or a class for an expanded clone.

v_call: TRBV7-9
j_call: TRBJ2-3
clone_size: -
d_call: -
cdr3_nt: TGTGCCAGCCGGGATAACACAGATACGCAGTATTTT
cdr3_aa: CASRDNTDTQYF

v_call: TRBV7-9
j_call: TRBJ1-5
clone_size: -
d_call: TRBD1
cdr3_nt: TGTGCCAGCAGCGGACAGGGGGGCAATCAGCCCCAGCATTTT
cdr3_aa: CASSGQGGNQPQHF

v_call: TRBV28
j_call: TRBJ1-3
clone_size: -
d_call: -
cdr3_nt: TGTGCCAGCAGCTTAGGCGAGAACTCTGGAAACACCATATATTTT
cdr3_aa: CASSLGENSGNTIYF

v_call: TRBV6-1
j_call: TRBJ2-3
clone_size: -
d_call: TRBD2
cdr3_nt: TGTGCCAGCAGTGACCTGGCTGGCGGGAGGCCAGATACGCAGTATTTT
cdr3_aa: CASSDLAGGRPDTQYF

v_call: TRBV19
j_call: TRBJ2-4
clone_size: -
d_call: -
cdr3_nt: TGTGCCAGTACCGAAAACGGTAAACCCCTAGCCAAAAACATTCAGTACTTC
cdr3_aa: CASTENGKPLAKNIQYF

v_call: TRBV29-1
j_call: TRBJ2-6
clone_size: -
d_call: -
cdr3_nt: TGCAGCGTTCGGTTTTCCCCTGGGGCCAACGTCCTGACTTTC
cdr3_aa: CSVRFSPGANVLTF

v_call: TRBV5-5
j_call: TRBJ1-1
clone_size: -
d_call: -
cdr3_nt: TGTGCCAGCAGACGAGGAGTCGGGGGTTTAGGCACTGAAGCTTTCTTT
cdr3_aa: CASRRGVGGLGTEAFF

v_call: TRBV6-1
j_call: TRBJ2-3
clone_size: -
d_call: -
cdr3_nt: TGTGCCAGCAGTGAAGCCGGAACGGAGTATACGCAGTATTTT
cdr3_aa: CASSEAGTEYTQYF

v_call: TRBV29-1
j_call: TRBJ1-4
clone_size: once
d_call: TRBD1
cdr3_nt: TGCAGCGTGATGACAGGGTATGATGAAAAACTGTTTTTT
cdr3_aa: CSVMTGYDEKLFF

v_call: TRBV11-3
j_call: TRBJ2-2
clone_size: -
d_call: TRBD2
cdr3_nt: TGTGCCAGCAGCTTAAGCGGGAGGGTCGGGGAGCTGTTTTTT
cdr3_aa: CASSLSGRVGELFF

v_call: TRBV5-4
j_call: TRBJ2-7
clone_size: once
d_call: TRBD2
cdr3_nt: TGTGCCAGCAGCCGACAAAGTAGCGGGGACTCCTACGAGCAGTACTTC
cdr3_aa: CASSRQSSGDSYEQYF

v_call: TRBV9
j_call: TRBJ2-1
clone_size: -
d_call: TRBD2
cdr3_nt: TGTGCCAGCAGTGAGACTAGCGGGCCGTACAATGAGCAGTTCTTC
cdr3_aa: CASSETSGPYNEQFF

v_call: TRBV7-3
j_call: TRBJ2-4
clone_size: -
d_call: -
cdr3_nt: TGTGCCAGCAGCTTAACCGGGGCAGAAAAGTACTTC
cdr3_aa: CASSLTGAEKYF

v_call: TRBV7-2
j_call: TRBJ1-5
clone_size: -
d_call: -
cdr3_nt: TGTGCCAGCAGCCAGGACAGCCTCAATCAGCCCCAGCATTTT
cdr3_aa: CASSQDSLNQPQHF

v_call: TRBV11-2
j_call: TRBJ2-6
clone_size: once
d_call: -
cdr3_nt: TGTGCCAGCAGCAGAGGACGGTCGCCTGGGGCCAACGTCCTGACTTTC
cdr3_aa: CASSRGRSPGANVLTF

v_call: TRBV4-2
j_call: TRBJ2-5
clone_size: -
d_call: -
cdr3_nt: TGTGCCAGCAGCCAAGCGGTACAAGAGACCCAGTACTTC
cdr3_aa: CASSQAVQETQYF

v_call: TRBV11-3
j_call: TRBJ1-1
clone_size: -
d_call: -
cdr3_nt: TGTGCCAGCACCCAGGGTGCCGACACTGAAGCTTTCTTT
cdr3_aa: CASTQGADTEAFF

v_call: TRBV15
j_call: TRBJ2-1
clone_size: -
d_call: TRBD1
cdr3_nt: TGTGCCACCAGCAGGGGACAGGGGACCTACAATGAGCAGTTCTTC
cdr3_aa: CATSRGQGTYNEQFF

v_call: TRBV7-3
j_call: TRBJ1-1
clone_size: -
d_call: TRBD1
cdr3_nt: TGTGCCAGCAGCGCAGGGACAGGGAACACTGAAGCTTTCTTT
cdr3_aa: CASSAGTGNTEAFF

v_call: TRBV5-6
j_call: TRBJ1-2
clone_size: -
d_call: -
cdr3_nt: TGTGCCAGCAGCTTGGACAGGTTCTATGGCTACACCTTC
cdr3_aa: CASSLDRFYGYTF

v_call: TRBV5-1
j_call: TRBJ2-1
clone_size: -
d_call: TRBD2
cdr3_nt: TGCGCCAGCTCGCGGGAGGGGCCACACAATGAGCAGTTCTTC
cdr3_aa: CASSREGPHNEQFF

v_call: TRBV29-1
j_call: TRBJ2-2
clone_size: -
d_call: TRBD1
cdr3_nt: TGCAGCGTCGACAGGGAGAACACCGGGGAGCTGTTTTTT
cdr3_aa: CSVDRENTGELFF

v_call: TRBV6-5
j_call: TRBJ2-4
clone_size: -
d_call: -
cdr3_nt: TGTGCCAGCAGTTACCATGGTGAAAACATTCAGTACTTC
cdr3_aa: CASSYHGENIQYF

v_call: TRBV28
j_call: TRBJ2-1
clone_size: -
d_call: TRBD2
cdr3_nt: TGTGCCAGCCATAGCGGCCCAGCGGGGGTGAATGAGCAGTTCTTC
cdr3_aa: CASHSGPAGVNEQFF

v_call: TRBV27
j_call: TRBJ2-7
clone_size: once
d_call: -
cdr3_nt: TGTGCCAGCAGACCTAGACAGTTGGCCTACGAGCAGTACTTC
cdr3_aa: CASRPRQLAYEQYF

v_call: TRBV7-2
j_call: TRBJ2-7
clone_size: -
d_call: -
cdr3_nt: TGTGCCAGCAGCTTAGGCGGGAACTACGAGCAGTACTTC
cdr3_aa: CASSLGGNYEQYF

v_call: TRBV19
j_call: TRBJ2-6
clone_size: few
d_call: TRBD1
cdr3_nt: TGTGCCAGTACCACGGGGACAGGCAACGTCCTGACTTTC
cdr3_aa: CASTTGTGNVLTF

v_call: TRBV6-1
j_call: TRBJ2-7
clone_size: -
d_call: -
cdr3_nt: TGTGCCAGCAGGCGGACGTCACAGGGATCGGGAGAGCAGTACTTC
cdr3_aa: CASRRTSQGSGEQYF

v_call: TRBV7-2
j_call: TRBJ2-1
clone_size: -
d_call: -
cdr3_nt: TGTGCCAGCAGCTACAGGTACAATGAGCAGTTCTTC
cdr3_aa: CASSYRYNEQFF

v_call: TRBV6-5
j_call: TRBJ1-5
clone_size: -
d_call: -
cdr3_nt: TGTGCCAGCAGTCCCAACGGGGGTAGCAATCAGCCCCAGCATTTT
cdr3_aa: CASSPNGGSNQPQHF